These 9 T cell receptor beta chains came from one sample sequenced in a study of cytomegalovirus exposure and HLA in healthy donors. The PCR used 60 Vbeta and 13 Jbeta primers. Some clones are missing from TCRdb's copy, which holds only in-frame ones; the method was immunoSEQ multiplex PCR. The sample lists about 120,000 clones, approximately 80% occurring once. Specimen: PBMCs. The receptors originated from a man between 18 and 29 years old in good health and CMV-seropositive.

The V call is TRBV7-9, the J call TRBJ2-1, with 7 bases matching TRBD1. The ends lost 5 bases at V and 5 bases at J; junction bases unmatched: 9. CDR1 and CDR2 (germline): SEHNR, FQNEAQ (reference sequence). The CDR3 covers 15 residues. Written as DNA, the CDR3 is TGTGCCAGCAGCGAAGAGGGGGCAGTAAACAATGAGCAGTTCTTC. Its translation: CASSEEGAVNNEQFF.

The J gene is TRBJ2-5, the V gene TRBV9, with TRBD2 identical over 8 bases. This CDR3 contains 15 residues. The V gene's germline CDR1 is SGDLS and CDR2 YYNGEE. Unmatched junction bases numbered 6, after V lost 0 bases and J lost 5 bases. CDR3 in amino acids: CASSVGSGGPETQYF. CDR3 DNA sequence: TGTGCCAGCAGCGTAGGATCGGGAGGGCCGGAGACCCAGTACTTC.

In regard to this clone: At one of its ends the junction is not consistent with the germline gene, which may arise from a read error. The genes are TRBV5-5 and TRBJ2-6, with D tentatively TRBD1 (5 bases). The germline gives CDR1 SGHKS, CDR2 YYEKEE (reference sequence). The CDR3 is 14 amino acids. The CDR3 region is CASSFQGGANGLTF. The CDR3 region has the DNA TGTGCCAGCAGCTTCCAGGGTGGAGCCAACGGCCTGACTTTC. The full variable domain, rest sourced from reference TRBV5-5 and TRBJ2-6, is DAGVTQSPTHLIKTRGQQVTLRCSPISGHKSVSWYQQVLGQGPQFIFQYYEKEERGRGNFPDRFSARQFPNYSSELNVNALLLGDSALYLCASSFQGGANGLTFGAGSRLTVL.

The chain employs TRBV13 and TRBJ1-6, with D perhaps matching TRBD1 (6 bases). This CDR3 spans 15 amino acids. From germline, CDR1 is PRHDT and CDR2 FYEKMQ (reference sequence). Trimming cost V 1 base and J 7 bases, with 11 bases left between them. The CDR3, as DNA: TGTGCCAGCAGCTTAGTCCTCGGACAGAATTCACCCCTCCACTTT. Its translation: CASSLVLGQNSPLHF.

The V and J genes are TRBV5-1 and TRBJ2-2, with D hard to call. Per germline, CDR1 SGHRS and CDR2 YFSETQ. The V and J ends lost 8 bases and 6 bases respectively, with 8 bases between them. There are 11 residues in the CDR3. CDR3 coding DNA: TGCGCCAGTCGCCTAGCCGGGGAGCTGTTTTTT. It yields the protein CASRLAGELFF.

The rearrangement links TRBV30 to TRBJ1-4, with a possible D match to TRBD1 (5 bases). The germline V gene has CDR1 GTSNPN and CDR2 SVGIG (reference sequence). Trimming stripped 0 bases from V and 6 bases from J, with 11 bases between. This CDR3 has 14 amino acids. In DNA, the CDR3 is TGTGCCTGGAGTGTATCGGCAGGGTATGAAAAACTGTTTTTT. Translated: CAWSVSAGYEKLFF.

The chain combines TRBV19 with TRBJ1-2, with 8 bases aligning to TRBD1. J gave up 4 bases and V 3 bases, and 10 bases lay outside the gene matches. Germline V gene data show CDR1 as LNHDA and CDR2 as SQIVND (reference sequence). This CDR3 contains 16 residues. CDR3 DNA sequence: TGTGCCAGTAGTATCCCCGGACAGGGAATGGCCTATGGCTACACCTTC. This gives the protein CASSIPGQGMAYGYTF.

This sequence joins TRBV4-1 and TRBJ1-4, with TRBD1 as a possible D gene (5 bases). V gave up 0 bases and J gave up 4 bases, with 12 bases separating them. The germline V gene has CDR1 MGHRA and CDR2 YSYEKL. This CDR3 region has 16 residues. CDR3 protein: CASSQDRAGRNEKLFF. As DNA, the CDR3 is TGCGCCAGCAGCCAAGATAGGGCAGGGCGTAATGAAAAACTGTTTTTT.

The gene calls are TRBV7-2 and TRBJ1-1, with TRBD1 matching 7 bases. V gave up 1 base and J gave up 3 bases; unmatched junction bases: 8. In germline, CDR1 is SGHTA, CDR2 FQGNSA. This CDR3 comprises 16 residues. For the CDR3, the DNA is TGTGCCAGCAGCTTAGGCCAGGGGGAAGGGTACACTGAAGCTTTCTTT. It is translated as CASSLGQGEGYTEAFF.